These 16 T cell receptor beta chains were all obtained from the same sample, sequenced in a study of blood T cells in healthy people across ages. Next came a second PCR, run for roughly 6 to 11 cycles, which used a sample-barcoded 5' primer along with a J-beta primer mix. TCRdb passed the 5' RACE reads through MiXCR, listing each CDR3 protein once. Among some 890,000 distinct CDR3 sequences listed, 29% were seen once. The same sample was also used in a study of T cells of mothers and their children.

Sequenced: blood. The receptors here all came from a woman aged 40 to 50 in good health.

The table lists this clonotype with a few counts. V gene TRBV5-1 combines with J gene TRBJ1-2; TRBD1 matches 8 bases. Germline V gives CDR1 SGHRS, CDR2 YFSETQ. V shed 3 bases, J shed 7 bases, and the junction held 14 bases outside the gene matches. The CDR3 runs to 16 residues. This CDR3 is CASSSDIIGQGAGYTF. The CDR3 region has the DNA TGCGCCAGCAGCTCTGACATAATAGGACAGGGAGCTGGCTACACCTTC.

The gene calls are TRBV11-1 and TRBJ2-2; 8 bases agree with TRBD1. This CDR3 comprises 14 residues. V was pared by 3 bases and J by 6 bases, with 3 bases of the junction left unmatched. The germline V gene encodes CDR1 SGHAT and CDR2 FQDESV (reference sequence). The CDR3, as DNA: TGTGCCAGCAGCTTCGGACAGGGAGCCGGGGAGCTGTTTTTT. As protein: CASSFGQGAGELFF. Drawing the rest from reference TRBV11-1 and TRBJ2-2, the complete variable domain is EAEVAQSPRYKITEKSQAVAFWCDPISGHATLYWYRQILGQGPELLVQFQDESVVDDSQLPKDRFSAERLKGVDSTLKIQPAELGDSAMYLCASSFGQGAGELFFGEGSRLTVL.

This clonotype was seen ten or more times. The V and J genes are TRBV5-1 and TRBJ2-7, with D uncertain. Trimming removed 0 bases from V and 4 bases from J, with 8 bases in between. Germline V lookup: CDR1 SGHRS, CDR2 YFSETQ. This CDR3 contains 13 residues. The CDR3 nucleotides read TGCGCCAGCAGCTTGGTTGAGCCATACGAGCAGTACTTC. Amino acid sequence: CASSLVEPYEQYF. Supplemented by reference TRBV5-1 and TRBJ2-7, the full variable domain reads KAGVTQTPRYLIKTRGQQVTLSCSPISGHRSVSWYQQTPGQGLQFLFEYFSETQRNKGNFPGRFSGRQFSNSRSEMNVSTLELGDSALYLCASSLVEPYEQYFGPGTRLTVT.

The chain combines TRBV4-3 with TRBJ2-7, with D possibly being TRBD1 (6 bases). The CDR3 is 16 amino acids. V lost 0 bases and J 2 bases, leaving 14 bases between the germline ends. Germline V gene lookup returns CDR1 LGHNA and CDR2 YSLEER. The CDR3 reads CASSQDVRGLPYEQYF. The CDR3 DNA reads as TGCGCCAGCAGCCAAGATGTCAGGGGTCTTCCCTACGAGCAGTACTTC.

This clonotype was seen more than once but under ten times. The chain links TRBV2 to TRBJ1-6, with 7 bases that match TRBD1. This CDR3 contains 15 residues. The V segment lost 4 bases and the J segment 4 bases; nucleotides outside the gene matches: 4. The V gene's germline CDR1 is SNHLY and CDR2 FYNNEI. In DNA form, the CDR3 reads TGTGCCAGCAGTGCCTGGACAGGATATAATTCACCCCTCCACTTT. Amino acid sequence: CASSAWTGYNSPLHF.

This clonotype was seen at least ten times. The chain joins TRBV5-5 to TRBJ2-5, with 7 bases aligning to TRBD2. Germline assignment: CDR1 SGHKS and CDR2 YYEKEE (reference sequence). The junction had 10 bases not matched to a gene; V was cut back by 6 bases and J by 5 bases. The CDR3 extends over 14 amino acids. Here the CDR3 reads CASTWTRIDETQYF. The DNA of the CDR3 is TGTGCCAGCACCTGGACTAGAATAGACGAGACCCAGTACTTC.

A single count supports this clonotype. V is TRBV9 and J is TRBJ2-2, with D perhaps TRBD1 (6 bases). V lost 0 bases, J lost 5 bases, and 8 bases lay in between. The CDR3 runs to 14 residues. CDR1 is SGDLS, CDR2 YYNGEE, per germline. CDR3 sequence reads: CASSVEGETGELFF. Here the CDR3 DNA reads TGTGCCAGCAGCGTAGAGGGGGAAACCGGGGAGCTGTTTTTT.

The CDR3 here is CASSQDEGLAGGPGGEQFF. The CDR3 nucleotides are TGTGCCAGCAGCCAAGATGAGGGACTAGCGGGGGGGCCGGGTGGTGAGCAGTTCTTC. The V and J genes are TRBV14 and TRBJ2-1, with TRBD2 identical over 16 bases. Germline trimming cut 0 bases from V and 9 bases from J; bases unmatched to any gene: 11. Germline CDR1 is SGHDN and CDR2 is FVKESK. This CDR3 contains 19 residues. Variable domain in full (rest from reference TRBV14 and TRBJ2-1): EAGVTQFPSHSVIEKGQTVTLRCDPISGHDNLYWYRRVMGKEIKFLLHFVKESKQDESGMPNNRFLAERTGGTYSTLKVQPAELEDSGVYFCASSQDEGLAGGPGGEQFFGPGTRLTVL.

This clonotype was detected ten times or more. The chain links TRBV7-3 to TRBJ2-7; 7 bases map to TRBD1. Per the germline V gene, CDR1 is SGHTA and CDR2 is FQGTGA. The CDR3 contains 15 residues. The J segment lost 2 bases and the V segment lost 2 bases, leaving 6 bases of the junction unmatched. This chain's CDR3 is CASSLFHGQAYEQYF. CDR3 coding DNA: TGTGCCAGCAGCTTATTTCATGGACAGGCCTACGAGCAGTACTTC.

In DNA, the CDR3 is TGTGCCAGCAGCCAAGCGGGACTGCTAACCTACGAGCAGTACTTC. Its protein product is CASSQAGLLTYEQYF. The chain joins TRBV3-1 to TRBJ2-7, with D possibly TRBD2 on 6 matching bases. The CDR3 runs 15 residues. The V and J ends lost 1 base and 2 bases respectively, with 12 bases between them. Germline V gives CDR1 LGHDT, CDR2 YNNKEL (reference sequence).

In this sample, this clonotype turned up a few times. In DNA, the CDR3 is TGTGCCAGCATACAGGCCTCCTACGAGCAGTACTTC. It codes for CASIQASYEQYF. The chain joins TRBV2 to TRBJ2-7, with TRBD1 as a possible D gene (5 bases). This CDR3 has 12 residues. Germline-derived CDR1 and CDR2 are SNHLY and FYNNEI. The V and J ends lost 7 bases and 0 bases respectively, with 7 bases between them.

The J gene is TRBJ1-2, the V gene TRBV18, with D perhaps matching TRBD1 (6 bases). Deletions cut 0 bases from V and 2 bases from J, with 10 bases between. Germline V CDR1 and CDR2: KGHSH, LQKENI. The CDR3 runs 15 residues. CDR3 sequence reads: CASSPPEQGNYGYTF. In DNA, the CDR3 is TGTGCCAGCTCACCACCGGAACAGGGAAACTATGGCTACACCTTC.

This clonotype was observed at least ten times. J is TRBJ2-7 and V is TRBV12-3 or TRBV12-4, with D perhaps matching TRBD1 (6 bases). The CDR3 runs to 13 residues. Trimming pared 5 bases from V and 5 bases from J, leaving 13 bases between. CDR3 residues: CASSGDKSDEQYF. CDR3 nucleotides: TGTGCCAGCAGTGGGGACAAGAGTGACGAGCAGTACTTC.

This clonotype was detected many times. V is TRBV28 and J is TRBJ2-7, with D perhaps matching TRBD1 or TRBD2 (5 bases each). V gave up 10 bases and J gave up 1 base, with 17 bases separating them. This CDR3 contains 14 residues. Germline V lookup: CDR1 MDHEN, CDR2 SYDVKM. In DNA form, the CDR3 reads TGTGCCACCCACAGGCTAGCAGGGTCCTACGAGCAGTACTTC. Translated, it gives CATHRLAGSYEQYF.

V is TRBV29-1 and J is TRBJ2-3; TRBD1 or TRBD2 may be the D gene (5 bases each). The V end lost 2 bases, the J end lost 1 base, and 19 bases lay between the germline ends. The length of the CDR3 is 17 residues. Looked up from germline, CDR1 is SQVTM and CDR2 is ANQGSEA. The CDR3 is CSVELIARGRGTDTQYF. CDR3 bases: TGCAGCGTTGAACTGATTGCGAGGGGACGAGGCACAGATACGCAGTATTTT.

The CDR3 DNA reads TGTGCCAGCAGCCAAGATTTGGTAGCGGGAAATTCTCTCCAAGAGACCCAGTACTTC. This encodes CASSQDLVAGNSLQETQYF. V and J are TRBV3-1 and TRBJ2-5; 8 bases are a match to TRBD2. The V gene's germline CDR1 is LGHDT and CDR2 YNNKEL (reference sequence). CDR3 length: 19 amino acids. The trim removed 0 bases at V and 1 base at J, leaving 13 bases unmatched.